Only one count was recorded for the clone carrying this T cell receptor beta chain. Here immunoSEQ multiplex PCR was the method, and the copy in TCRdb shows in-frame clones only, minus some. Among under 300,000 clones, approximately 86% were seen once, and the ten largest hold about 7.6%. The CDR3 covers 14 residues. Germline CDR1 and CDR2: SGDLS and YYNGEE. V was cut by 4 bases and J by 2 bases, with 13 bases left in between. These data originate in a study of blood T cell repertoires in COVID-19. This receptor was obtained from a woman in her seventies with active or convalescent COVID-19. The chain joins TRBV9 to TRBJ2-7; D perhaps matches TRBD1 (6 bases). The sequenced material came from peripheral blood. CDR3 nucleotide sequence: TGTGCCAGCAGCTTAACACAGGGTACCTACGAGCAGTACTTC. Protein sequence: CASSLTQGTYEQYF.